This passage covers 28 T cell receptor beta chains from one sample sequenced in a study of neurological immune-mediated disorders. MiXCR, applied by TCRdb to the 5' RACE reads, yields one record per CDR3 protein. The data hold 55,000 to 65,000 distinct CDR3 sequences, with 9.5% to 15% observed a single time. What was sequenced was PBMCs. The receptors originated from an older woman with HTLV-1-associated myelopathy (HAM/TSP).

The CDR3 loop reads CGRSGGTEAFF. The CDR3 bases are TGCGGAAGATCGGGGGGCACTGAAGCTTTCTTT. This chain uses TRBV29-1 with TRBJ1-1, with D possibly being TRBD1 (5 bases). Germline loops: CDR1 SQVTM, CDR2 ANQGSEA. This CDR3 spans 11 amino acids.

This clonotype was seen many times. This chain links TRBV12-3 or TRBV12-4 with TRBJ2-5; D is perhaps TRBD1 or TRBD2 (5 bases each). CDR3 length equals 16 residues. The V end lost 7 bases, the J end lost 4 bases, and 22 bases lay between the germline ends. The CDR3 DNA sequence: TGTGCCAGCACCCCCCTAAGATGGGACCCACCAGAGACCCAGTACTTC. Protein product: CASTPLRWDPPETQYF.

This clonotype was seen repeatedly, ten times or more. The gene calls are TRBV20-1 and TRBJ1-6, with D perhaps TRBD1 (5 bases). The CDR3 sequence is 15 residues long. V was cut by 5 bases and J by 5 bases, with 16 bases left in between. Germline V gene sequence: CDR1 DFQATT, CDR2 SNEGSKA (reference sequence). The CDR3 sequence: CSAPWGGTNNSPLHF. CDR3 sequence (DNA): TGCAGTGCTCCTTGGGGGGGGACGAATAATTCACCCCTCCACTTT.

This clonotype was counted many times. The chain is built from TRBV14 and TRBJ2-1; D ambiguous. This CDR3 spans 15 amino acids. Trimming pared 4 bases from V and 0 bases from J, leaving 10 bases between. Germline-derived CDR1 and CDR2 are SGHDN and FVKESK. The DNA of the CDR3 is TGTGCCAGCAGCCGTTACGCGGACTCCTACAATGAGCAGTTCTTC. Protein product: CASSRYADSYNEQFF.

This clonotype was seen many times. The chain employs TRBV11-2 and TRBJ2-3; TRBD2 matches at 7 bases. V lost 6 bases, J lost 4 bases, and 10 bases stayed unmatched. Germline CDR1 reads SGHAT; CDR2 reads FQNNGV. The CDR3 is 15 amino acids. The CDR3, as DNA: TGTGCCAGCAGTCTTCTACGGGAGGTGCCAGATACGCAGTATTTT. Translation gives CASSLLREVPDTQYF.

There are many counts of this clonotype. V is TRBV5-1 and J is TRBJ1-1, with 8 positions matching TRBD1. The CDR3 sequence is 14 residues long. Germline V CDR1 and CDR2: SGHRS, YFSETQ. V lost 4 bases to trimming and J lost 4 bases; unmatched junction nucleotides: 6. The CDR3 here is CASSPGDRFTEAFF. Here the CDR3 DNA reads TGCGCCAGCAGCCCAGGGGACAGGTTCACTGAAGCTTTCTTT.

The sample holds many counts of this clonotype. The chain has TRBV14 and TRBJ1-1, with no clear D. The CDR3 sequence is 15 residues long. Germline V gene sequence: CDR1 SGHDN, CDR2 FVKESK. Trimming shortened V by 0 bases and J by 0 bases, and 8 bases separated the two germline ends. The CDR3 DNA sequence: TGTGCCAGCAGCCAAGATCTCGGGGTGAACACTGAAGCTTTCTTT. Its protein is CASSQDLGVNTEAFF.

Many counts were recorded for this clonotype. The chain combines TRBV5-1 with TRBJ1-2, with D possibly matching TRBD1 (6 bases). Between the trimmed V and J ends, which lost 0 bases and 6 bases, there was a span of 9 bases. CDR3 length: 13 residues. Germline-derived CDR1 and CDR2 are SGHRS and YFSETQ. The CDR3 loop is CASSLVRTDGYTF. The CDR3 DNA follows: TGCGCCAGCAGCTTGGTGCGGACAGATGGCTACACCTTC.

This clonotype was seen many times. In nucleotides, the CDR3 is TGCAGTGCTGAAACTAGCCGCTCCTACAATGAGCAGTTCTTC. This sequence encodes CSAETSRSYNEQFF. The chain couples TRBV20-1 to TRBJ2-1; D possibly corresponds to TRBD2 (6 bases). The germline V and J ends were trimmed by 5 bases and 0 bases, with 11 bases remaining between them. The germline CDR1 and CDR2 sequences are DFQATT and SNEGSKA (reference sequence). The CDR3 totals 14 residues.

This clonotype was seen at least ten times. The rearrangement links TRBV27 to TRBJ2-3; 8 bases fit TRBD2. CDR1 and CDR2 (germline): MNHEY, SMNVEV (reference sequence). The V and J ends lost 2 bases and 0 bases, in that order; junction bases with no gene match: 16. This CDR3 contains 20 residues. Here the CDR3 DNA reads TGTGCCAGCAGTTTACGACTTCGTACTAGTAGCGGGGCTAGCACAGATACGCAGTATTTT. Protein product: CASSLRLRTSSGASTDTQYF.

This clonotype was seen ten or more times. The genes are TRBV2 and TRBJ2-1; D remains unclear. The CDR3 is 12 amino acids. V was cut by 7 bases and J by 7 bases, with 11 bases left in between. Looked up from germline, CDR1 is SNHLY and CDR2 is FYNNEI. CDR3 loop: CASNPNGNEQFF. CDR3 in DNA: TGTGCCAGCAATCCAAACGGGAATGAGCAGTTCTTC.

This clonotype was observed at least ten times. The chain couples TRBV12-3 or TRBV12-4 to TRBJ2-1; 8 positions agree with TRBD2. Losses at the gene ends were 1 base for V and 6 bases for J; bases not matched to a gene: 5. The CDR3 runs 15 residues. DNA for the CDR3: TGTGCCAGCAGTTTAGGGGCGGGAGGTATCAATGAGCAGTTCTTC. Protein product: CASSLGAGGINEQFF.

This clonotype was found many times. The chain employs TRBV6-5 and TRBJ2-2; TRBD1 agrees at 9 bases. Germline CDR1 MNHEY, CDR2 SVGAGI. J gave up 5 bases and V 6 bases, and 4 bases lay outside the gene matches. The CDR3 contains 14 residues. The CDR3 DNA is TGTGCCAGCAGCCGGGACAGGGCTACCGGGGAGCTGTTTTTT. It specifies CASSRDRATGELFF.

This clonotype was counted at least ten times. The chain employs TRBV2 and TRBJ2-3; perhaps TRBD2 as D (6 bases). The CDR3 loop spans 16 amino acids. Germline V gives CDR1 SNHLY, CDR2 FYNNEI. Trimming stripped 2 bases from V and 3 bases from J, with 15 bases between. DNA of the CDR3: TGTGCCAGCAGTGAATCGACCGGTAGCGGTACAGATACGCAGTATTTT. Translating it yields CASSESTGSGTDTQYF.

This clonotype was observed at least ten times. The chain links TRBV10-3 to TRBJ2-7; 8 bases align to TRBD1. With V trimmed by 10 bases and J by 2 bases, 13 bases remained unmatched. The germline V gene encodes CDR1 ENHRY and CDR2 SYGVKD. This CDR3 is 15 amino acids long. The CDR3, as DNA: TGTGCCACCAAGATACCGGGACAGGTCCCCTACGAGCAGTACTTC. Translation gives CATKIPGQVPYEQYF.

This clonotype was recorded many times. J is TRBJ2-7 and V is TRBV7-2, with 12 nucleotides matching TRBD2. Germline CDR1 is SGHTA and CDR2 is FQGNSA. Unmatched junction bases numbered 5, after V lost 5 bases and J lost 3 bases. This CDR3 has 15 residues. CDR3 loop: CASSRTSGASYEQYF. The CDR3 nucleotides read TGTGCCAGCAGCAGGACTAGCGGGGCCAGCTACGAGCAGTACTTC.

This clonotype was detected many times. The V call is TRBV5-1, the J call TRBJ2-3, with 10 bases that match TRBD2. Germline assignment: CDR1 SGHRS and CDR2 YFSETQ. The CDR3 extends over 14 amino acids. CDR3 amino acids: CASRPSGSLDTQYF. As DNA, the CDR3 is TGCGCTAGTCGGCCTAGCGGGAGTTTGGATACGCAGTATTTT.

This clonotype was counted many times. The chain recombines TRBV20-1 with TRBJ2-1; D remains unclear. This CDR3 contains 13 residues. Germline values: CDR1 DFQATT, CDR2 SNEGSKA (reference sequence). V lost 0 bases to trimming and J lost 7 bases, with 10 bases between them. The CDR3: CSARDRWRNEQFF. The CDR3 bases are TGCAGTGCTAGAGATCGCTGGCGTAATGAGCAGTTCTTC.

In this sample, this clonotype turned up many times. This chain links TRBV7-8 with TRBJ2-2; 11 positions match TRBD2. This CDR3 is 15 amino acids long. In germline, CDR1 is SGHVS, CDR2 FQNEAQ. The J segment lost 9 bases and the V segment lost 5 bases, leaving 8 bases of the junction unmatched. CDR3: CASSQQTSGTRELFF. The CDR3 DNA reads TGTGCCAGCAGCCAACAGACTAGCGGGACCCGGGAGCTGTTTTTT.

This clonotype was counted at least ten times. V is TRBV2 and J is TRBJ2-2; perhaps TRBD1 as D (6 bases). The CDR3 contains 15 residues. V was clipped by 3 bases and J by 5 bases, with 13 bases between them. The germline V gene has CDR1 SNHLY and CDR2 FYNNEI. The CDR3: CASSDRTAGTGELFF. In nucleotides, the CDR3 is TGTGCCAGCAGTGACCGGACAGCAGGGACCGGGGAGCTGTTTTTT. Variable domain in full (rest from reference TRBV2 and TRBJ2-2): EPEVTQTPSHQVTQMGQEVILRCVPISNHLYFYWYRQILGQKVEFLVSFYNNEISEKSEIFDDQFSVERPDGSNFTLKIRSTKLEDSAMYFCASSDRTAGTGELFFGEGSRLTVL.

J is TRBJ2-1 and V is TRBV7-8; 7 bases are a match to TRBD2. CDR3 length equals 16 residues. The ends lost 5 bases at V and 6 bases at J; junction bases unmatched: 13. From germline, CDR1 is SGHVS and CDR2 FQNEAQ. This CDR3 is CASSIPPAGNTNEQFF. The DNA for the CDR3 is TGTGCCAGCAGCATCCCTCCAGCGGGAAATACCAATGAGCAGTTCTTC.

In its sample, this clonotype was seen many times. The chain employs TRBV5-6 and TRBJ2-3; 8 bases are shared with TRBD2. Germline CDR1 and CDR2: SGHDT and YYEEEE. This CDR3 comprises 16 residues. V lost 1 base and J lost 2; bases outside the gene matches: 6. This chain's CDR3 is CASSLKLAALTDTQYF. CDR3 nucleotides: TGTGCCAGCAGCTTGAAACTAGCGGCCCTCACAGATACGCAGTATTTT.

This clonotype showed up many times. The chain uses TRBV6-5 and TRBJ1-4; the D is unclear. This CDR3 spans 12 amino acids. V lost 2 bases, J lost 8 bases, and 6 bases lay in between. Germline CDR1 reads MNHEY; CDR2 reads SVGAGI. CDR3 sequence reads: CASSYNREKLFF. CDR3 nucleotides: TGTGCCAGCAGTTACAATCGCGAAAAACTGTTTTTT.

The table lists this clonotype with many counts. The gene calls are TRBV7-3 and TRBJ1-1; perhaps TRBD1 as D (5 bases). Germline CDR1 reads SGHTA; CDR2 reads FQGTGA. The V end lost 4 bases, the J end lost 9 bases, and 9 bases lay between the germline ends. CDR3 length: 11 residues. In DNA form, the CDR3 reads TGTGCCAGCAGCTCCGGGGGAAAAGCTTTCTTT. It encodes CASSSGGKAFF.

This clonotype occurred many times. V and J are TRBV12-3 or TRBV12-4 and TRBJ2-1; D remains unclear. This CDR3 is built from 15 residues. V was pared by 6 bases and J by 5 bases, with 17 bases between. The CDR3 here is CASRTPVWTNNEQFF. As DNA, the CDR3 is TGTGCCAGCAGAACGCCGGTTTGGACGAACAATGAGCAGTTCTTC.

This clonotype came up many times. This chain connects TRBV5-6 to TRBJ2-2, with a possible D match to TRBD1 (7 bases). CDR1 and CDR2 (germline): SGHDT, YYEEEE. The CDR3 totals 16 residues. Trimming removed 4 bases from V and 1 base from J, with 14 bases in between. The CDR3 loop is CASSAAGQLNTGELFF. The CDR3 coding sequence is TGTGCCAGCAGCGCCGCGGGACAGTTGAACACCGGGGAGCTGTTTTTT.

This clonotype was seen many times. The chain joins TRBV12-3 or TRBV12-4 to TRBJ1-1, with 7 bases fitting TRBD1. The J segment lost 2 bases and the V segment lost 5 bases, leaving 8 bases of the junction unmatched. The CDR3 spans 15 residues. CDR3 bases: TGTGCCAGCAGTCCTAGGACAGGCCCTAACACTGAAGCTTTCTTT. Translated: CASSPRTGPNTEAFF.

This clonotype was seen just once. The DNA is left out, because the CDR3 cannot be placed on it with certainty; the CDR3 is given as TCRdb lists it. The chain joins TRBV5-1 to TRBJ2-5; no check of the table's D call, TRBD2, against the DNA was made. CDR1 and CDR2 from the germline V gene are SGHRS and YFSETQ. Ends included, the CDR3 has 19 residues. This CDR3 is CASSIYLCSVGTTAETQYF.